This TCR beta chain was recorded in a study of cytomegalovirus exposure and HLA in healthy donors. Germline V gene lookup returns CDR1 SEHNR and CDR2 FQNEAQ (reference sequence). Germline trimming cut 3 bases from V and 4 bases from J; bases unmatched to any gene: 11. CDR3 length: 16 residues. A word on this clone: What it binds is not known.

The PCR used 60 Vbeta and 13 Jbeta primers. Method: immunoSEQ multiplex PCR; TCRdb's copy keeps in-frame clones and lacks some. The sample contains some 200,000 clones, around three quarters of which appear only once. Study conclusions and caveats: It has been reported that TCR beta sequences accurately predicted the HLA-A and HLA-B alleles of most subjects. Most CMV-associated TCR beta chains were later found to appear HLA-restricted.

The rearrangement links TRBV7-9 to TRBJ1-1, with 7 positions matching TRBD1. The clonotype originates from a man aged 40-50 years in good health and CMV-seronegative. Source material: PBMCs. The CDR3 bases are TGTGCCAGCAGCTTTATAAGGGGGCTTTATATCACTGAAGCTTTCTTT. Its protein product is CASSFIRGLYITEAFF.